This passage covers 24 T cell receptor beta chains from one sample sequenced in a study of post-analysis software for immune sequencing data. Unique molecular identifiers were carried by the TCR beta cDNA libraries. TCRdb independently ran MiXCR on the PCR reads; one entry per CDR3 protein. The sample lists some 700,000 distinct CDR3 sequences, roughly three fifths seen once, with 11% in the top ten. Study-wide results and limits: Relative to controls, patients had five TRBV segments at higher frequency, with TRBV5-6, TRBV5-1 and TRBV20-1 among these.

No antigen has been assigned to these receptors. The specimen sequenced was blood. The receptor source for this set is a girl aged 2-10 years with multiple sclerosis.

V usage is TRBV13 and J usage is TRBJ1-6, with D unresolved. The CDR3 contains 14 residues. The V end was cut by 0 bases, the J end by 10 bases, with 10 bases between. Looked up from germline, CDR1 is PRHDT and CDR2 is FYEKMQ (reference sequence). The CDR3 DNA sequence: TGTGCCAGCAGCTTAGGGGGAACGGGATCACCCCTCCACTTT. This sequence encodes CASSLGGTGSPLHF.

The chain is built from TRBV7-3 and TRBJ2-1; 9 bases line up with TRBD1. V shed 6 bases, J shed 7 bases, and the junction held 13 bases outside the gene matches. Germline loops: CDR1 SGHTA, CDR2 FQGTGA. CDR3 size: 16 residues. CDR3 bases: TGTGCCAGCAGTTTTATTGGACAGGGGAGGGCAAATGAGCAGTTCTTC. Encoded protein: CASSFIGQGRANEQFF.

The chain couples TRBV6-6 to TRBJ2-7; perhaps TRBD2 as D (6 bases). The V gene's germline CDR1 is MNHNY and CDR2 SVGAGI (reference sequence). V was pared by 2 bases and J by 2 bases, with 10 bases between. This CDR3 contains 14 residues. CDR3 sequence reads: CASSYTGEPYEQYF. CDR3 DNA: TGTGCCAGCAGTTACACGGGGGAGCCCTACGAGCAGTACTTC.

The chain has TRBV5-5 and TRBJ2-1; D gene unclear. Between the trimmed V and J ends, which lost 5 bases and 7 bases, there was a span of 22 bases. The germline V gene has CDR1 SGHKS and CDR2 YYEKEE (reference sequence). The CDR3 spans 16 residues. CDR3 residues: CASSPDSRVVGNEQFF. CDR3 DNA sequence: TGTGCCAGCAGTCCCGATTCAAGGGTGGTCGGAAATGAGCAGTTCTTC. Using reference TRBV5-5 and TRBJ2-1 for the parts outside the CDR3, the full variable domain is DAGVTQSPTHLIKTRGQQVTLRCSPISGHKSVSWYQQVLGQGPQFIFQYYEKEERGRGNFPDRFSARQFPNYSSELNVNALLLGDSALYLCASSPDSRVVGNEQFFGPGTRLTVL.

The chain joins TRBV3-1 to TRBJ2-1; 15 bases are shared with TRBD2. Germline V gene lookup returns CDR1 LGHDT and CDR2 YNNKEL (reference sequence). V lost 1 base, J lost 5 bases, and 3 bases stayed unmatched. This CDR3 comprises 17 residues. The CDR3 DNA sequence: TGTGCCAGCAGCCAAGGGGGACTAGCGGGAGGCGACAATGAGCAGTTCTTC. Translating gives CASSQGGLAGGDNEQFF.

This clonotype was seen a few times. The genes are TRBV7-9 and TRBJ1-2, with TRBD1 matching 12 bases. CDR1 and CDR2 from the germline V gene are SEHNR and FQNEAQ (reference sequence). With 1 base clipped from V and 6 bases from J, the junction kept 6 bases outside the gene matches. The CDR3 contains 16 residues. The CDR3 DNA reads as TGTGCCAGCAGCTTAGAGCCGGGACAGGGGGCTCATGGCTACACCTTC. Translation: CASSLEPGQGAHGYTF.

The CDR3 loop reads CSANLDRETEAFF. Written as DNA, the CDR3 is TGCAGTGCTAACCTCGACAGGGAAACTGAAGCTTTCTTT. The chain uses TRBV20-1 and TRBJ1-1; 7 nucleotides align to TRBD1. J gave up 5 bases and V 4 bases, and 7 bases lay outside the gene matches. CDR1 DFQATT and CDR2 SNEGSKA come from the germline V gene (reference sequence). There are 13 residues in the CDR3.

The gene calls are TRBV5-5 and TRBJ2-4; 7 bases are a match to TRBD1. The J call may not be correct, given that the DNA end is closer to TRBJ2-7. This CDR3 is 14 amino acids long. CDR1 is SGHKS, CDR2 YYEKEE, per germline (reference sequence). As DNA, the CDR3 is TGTGCCAGCAGCTTGGCGCAGGGGGAGTACGAGCAGTACTTC. Residues: CASSLAQGEYEQYF.

The V call is TRBV29-1, the J call TRBJ1-2; D not resolved. The germline V and J ends were trimmed by 7 bases and 4 bases, with 13 bases remaining between them. In germline, CDR1 is SQVTM, CDR2 ANQGSEA. This CDR3 is 12 amino acids long. The CDR3 nucleotides read TGCAGCGGTGGAGGTACTCTCTATGGCTACACCTTC. Translation: CSGGGTLYGYTF.

The chain carries TRBV12-3 or TRBV12-4 and TRBJ2-2; D is unclear. Trimming took off 5 bases at V and 7 bases at J, with 8 bases between the two ends. The CDR3 contains 12 residues. The CDR3 protein is CASSPTGGELFF. As DNA, the CDR3 is TGTGCCAGCAGTCCTACTGGCGGGGAGCTGTTTTTT.

This sequence joins TRBV12-3 or TRBV12-4 and TRBJ1-1; maybe TRBD1 (6 bases). This CDR3 has 11 amino acids. Trimming took 5 bases from V and 8 from J, leaving 9 bases between them. DNA for the CDR3: TGTGCCAGCAGTCCCGGACAGGAAGCTTTCTTT. As protein: CASSPGQEAFF.

V is TRBV9 and J is TRBJ1-4; no definite D call. The ends were cut back, 2 bases at V and 0 bases at J, with 8 bases in the middle. The CDR3 is 15 residues long. Per the germline V gene, CDR1 is SGDLS and CDR2 is YYNGEE. The CDR3 bases are TGTGCCAGCAGCGTGTCCGGTTCAACTAATGAAAAACTGTTTTTT. It is translated as CASSVSGSTNEKLFF.

The chain couples TRBV20-1 to TRBJ2-7; possibly TRBD1 for D (6 bases). Matching the DNA end better, TRBJ2-5 makes the J call doubtful. The CDR3 is 14 amino acids. In germline, CDR1 is DFQATT, CDR2 SNEGSKA (reference sequence). In DNA form, the CDR3 reads TGCAGTGCTAGTGGGGCCAGGGGAGTGCAGACCCAGTACTTC. Amino acids: CSASGARGVQTQYF.

The chain links TRBV28 to TRBJ1-1; perhaps TRBD1 as D (5 bases). Trimming cost V 3 bases and J 1 base, with 12 bases left between them. Germline-derived CDR1 and CDR2 are MDHEN and SYDVKM. The CDR3 contains 15 residues. The CDR3 nucleotides are TGTGCCAGCAGTTTTAAGGGGCTAGGGAACACTGAAGCTTTCTTT. Translated: CASSFKGLGNTEAFF.

This clonotype was picked up one time. This rearrangement joins TRBV24-1 to TRBJ2-1; 11 positions agree with TRBD2. V was pared by 3 bases and J by 5 bases, with 5 bases of the junction left unmatched. The V gene's germline CDR1 is KGHDR and CDR2 SFDVKD. CDR3 size: 16 residues. The CDR3 is CATSDPGTSGNNEQFF. The CDR3 DNA sequence: TGTGCCACCAGTGATCCCGGGACTAGCGGTAACAATGAGCAGTTCTTC.

This sequence joins TRBV5-1 and TRBJ2-1; TRBD2 matches at 9 bases. Germline V gene lookup returns CDR1 SGHRS and CDR2 YFSETQ. After removal of 4 bases from V and 2 bases from J, the junction contained 7 bases not matched to a gene. The CDR3 length is 16 residues. In DNA form, the CDR3 reads TGCGCCAGCAGCCCAAGCGGGAGGAGGACCTACAATGAGCAGTTCTTC. As protein: CASSPSGRRTYNEQFF.

The gene calls are TRBV29-1 and TRBJ2-4; 12 bases map to TRBD2. The J call may be wrong; the DNA end is better matched by TRBJ2-7. Germline V gene lookup returns CDR1 SQVTM and CDR2 ANQGSEA. The CDR3 runs to 15 residues. CDR3 nucleotide sequence: TGCAGCGCCCTCTCCCCTGGACTAGCGGGGTACGAGCAGTACTTC. Translating gives CSALSPGLAGYEQYF.

This chain connects TRBV28 to TRBJ2-1; 7 nucleotides agree with TRBD2. The length of the CDR3 is 15 residues. Germline CDR1 MDHEN, CDR2 SYDVKM. V gave up 2 bases and J gave up 6 bases; unmatched junction bases: 7. CDR3 coding DNA: TGTGCCAGCAGTTTAGGACTAGATGGGTCCAATGAGCAGTTCTTC. This translates into CASSLGLDGSNEQFF. The full variable domain, in which reference TRBV28 and TRBJ2-1 provide the parts outside the CDR3, is DVKVTQSSRYLVKRTGEKVFLECVQDMDHENMFWYRQDPGLGLRLIYFSYDVKMKEKGDIPEGYSVSREKKERFSLILESASTNQTSMYLCASSLGLDGSNEQFFGPGTRLTVL.

The V call is TRBV20-1, the J call TRBJ2-7, with 13 bases aligning to TRBD2. The trim removed 4 bases at V and 2 bases at J, leaving 14 bases unmatched. The length of the CDR3 is 18 residues. Per germline, CDR1 DFQATT and CDR2 SNEGSKA (reference sequence). CDR3 in amino acids: CSAIPRRGLAGPPYEQYF. The CDR3 region has the DNA TGCAGTGCTATCCCCCGGCGGGGACTAGCGGGGCCGCCCTACGAGCAGTACTTC.

J is TRBJ2-1 and V is TRBV20-1, with D perhaps assigned TRBD1 or TRBD2 (6 bases each). Between the trimmed V and J ends, which lost 1 base and 9 bases, there was a span of 13 bases. The length of the CDR3 is 13 residues. CDR1 and CDR2 (germline): DFQATT, SNEGSKA (reference sequence). CDR3 sequence reads: CSARGLRGGEQFF. CDR3 sequence (DNA): TGCAGTGCTAGAGGCCTCAGGGGAGGTGAGCAGTTCTTC.

This clonotype occurred a few times. This sequence joins TRBV29-1 and TRBJ2-7, with D possibly matching TRBD1 (6 bases). The CDR3 consists of 13 residues. Germline loops: CDR1 SQVTM, CDR2 ANQGSEA. V lost 0 bases and J lost 5, with 11 bases in between. The CDR3 sequence is CSVEEWGLNEQYF. CDR3 sequence (DNA): TGCAGCGTTGAAGAGTGGGGGCTAAACGAGCAGTACTTC.

The V and J genes are TRBV20-1 and TRBJ2-1; 8 bases line up with TRBD2. The CDR3 sequence is 12 residues long. The germline CDR1 and CDR2 sequences are DFQATT and SNEGSKA (reference sequence). V trimming: 3 bases; J trimming: 9 bases; junction bases outside the gene matches: 4. The CDR3 coding sequence is TGCAGTGCTAGGGGTCTAGCGGGTGAGCAGTTCTTC. This sequence encodes CSARGLAGEQFF.

The genes are TRBV5-1 and TRBJ2-1; unclear D gene. There are 17 residues in the CDR3. Trimming shortened V by 4 bases and J by 3 bases, and 20 bases separated the two germline ends. Per germline, CDR1 SGHRS and CDR2 YFSETQ. The CDR3 loop is CASSSWETTGYYNEQFF. CDR3 nucleotides: TGCGCCAGCAGCAGTTGGGAAACTACTGGCTACTACAATGAGCAGTTCTTC.

This clonotype showed up just a few times. The chain joins TRBV5-8 to TRBJ2-1; D gene uncertain. Trimming cost V 1 base and J 12 bases, with 14 bases left between them. Germline CDR1 SGHTS, CDR2 YDEGEE. The CDR3 covers 13 residues. The CDR3 loop reads CASSLYLEGGQFF. CDR3 in DNA: TGTGCCAGCAGCTTGTACCTCGAAGGCGGGCAGTTCTTC.